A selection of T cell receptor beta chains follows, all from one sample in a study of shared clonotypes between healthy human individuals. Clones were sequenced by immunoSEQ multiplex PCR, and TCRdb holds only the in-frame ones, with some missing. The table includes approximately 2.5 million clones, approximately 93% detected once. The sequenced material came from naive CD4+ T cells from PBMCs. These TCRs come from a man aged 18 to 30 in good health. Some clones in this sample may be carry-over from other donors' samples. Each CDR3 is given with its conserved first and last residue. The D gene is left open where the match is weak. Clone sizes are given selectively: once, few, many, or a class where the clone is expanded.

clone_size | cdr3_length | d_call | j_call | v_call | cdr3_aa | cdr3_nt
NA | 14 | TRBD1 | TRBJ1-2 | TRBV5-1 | CASSSGTAMDGYTF | TGCGCCAGCAGCTCCGGGACAGCCATGGATGGCTACACCTTC
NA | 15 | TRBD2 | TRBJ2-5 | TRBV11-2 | CASSLEGGRGETQYF | TGTGCCAGCAGCTTAGAAGGCGGGAGGGGCGAGACCCAGTACTTC
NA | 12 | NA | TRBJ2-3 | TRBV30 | CAWSISTDTQYF | TGTGCCTGGAGTATTAGCACAGATACGCAGTATTTT
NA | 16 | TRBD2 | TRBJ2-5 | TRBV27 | CASSSQWVAGVKTQYF | TGTGCCAGCAGTTCCCAATGGGTAGCGGGAGTGAAGACCCAGTACTTC
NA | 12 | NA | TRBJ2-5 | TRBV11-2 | CASSLERETQYF | TGTGCCAGCAGCTTAGAACGCGAGACCCAGTACTTC
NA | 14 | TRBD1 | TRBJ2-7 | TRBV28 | CASSSRGQGGEQYF | TGTGCCAGCAGTTCCCGGGGACAGGGGGGCGAGCAGTACTTC
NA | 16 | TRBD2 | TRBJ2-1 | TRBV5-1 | CASSLGLAGDYNEQFF | TGCGCCAGCAGCTTGGGATTAGCGGGAGACTACAATGAGCAGTTCTTC
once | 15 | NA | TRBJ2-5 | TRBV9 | CASSVEFRGEETQYF | TGTGCCAGCAGCGTAGAGTTCAGGGGCGAAGAGACCCAGTACTTC
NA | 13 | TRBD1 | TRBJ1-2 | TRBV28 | CASSSTGLGGYTF | TGTGCCAGCAGTTCGACAGGGTTGGGTGGCTACACCTTC
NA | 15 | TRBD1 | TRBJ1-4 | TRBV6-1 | CASSSRDRLNEKLFF | TGTGCCAGCAGTTCCCGGGACAGGCTGAATGAAAAACTGTTTTTT
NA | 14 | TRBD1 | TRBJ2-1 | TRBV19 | CASIRTGAWNEQFF | TGTGCCAGTATCAGGACAGGGGCTTGGAATGAGCAGTTCTTC
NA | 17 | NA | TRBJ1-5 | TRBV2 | CASSGARGGPLDQPQHF | TGTGCCAGCAGTGGGGCCCGTGGGGGGCCTTTAGATCAGCCCCAGCATTTT
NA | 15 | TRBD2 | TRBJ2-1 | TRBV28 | CASSSTSGRPNEQFF | TGTGCCAGCAGTTCGACTAGCGGGAGGCCGAATGAGCAGTTCTTC
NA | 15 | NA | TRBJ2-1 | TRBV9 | CASTIGLEAYNEQFF | TGTGCCAGCACCATCGGACTTGAGGCGTACAATGAGCAGTTCTTC
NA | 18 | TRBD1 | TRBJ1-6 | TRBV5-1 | CASSLWGQSSSYNSPLHF | TGCGCCAGCAGCTTGTGGGGACAGTCGAGCTCCTATAATTCACCCCTCCACTTT
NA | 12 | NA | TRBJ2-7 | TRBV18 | CASSRANNEQYF | TGTGCCAGCTCACGGGCCAATAACGAGCAGTACTTC
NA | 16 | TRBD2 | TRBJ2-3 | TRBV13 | CASSLVTGGSTDTQYF | TGTGCCAGCAGCTTAGTGACGGGAGGGAGCACAGATACGCAGTATTTT
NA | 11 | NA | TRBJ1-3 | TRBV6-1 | CASRPGNTIYF | TGTGCCAGCAGGCCTGGAAACACCATATATTTT
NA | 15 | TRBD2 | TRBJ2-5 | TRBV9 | CASSVGGLEGGAQYF | TGTGCCAGCAGCGTAGGGGGACTAGAGGGTGGGGCCCAGTACTTC
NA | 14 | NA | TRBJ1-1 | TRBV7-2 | CASSFGQLNTEAFF | TGTGCCAGCAGCTTTGGACAGCTGAACACTGAAGCTTTCTTT
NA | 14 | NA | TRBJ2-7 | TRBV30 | CAWRIPGSSYEQYF | TGTGCCTGGAGGATTCCAGGGAGCTCCTACGAGCAGTACTTC
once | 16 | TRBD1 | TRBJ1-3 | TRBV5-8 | CASSPWTGTSGNTIYF | TGTGCCAGCAGCCCCTGGACAGGTACCTCTGGAAACACCATATATTTT
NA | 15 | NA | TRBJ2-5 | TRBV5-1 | CASSPGRTLQETQYF | TGCGCCAGCAGCCCCGGCAGGACTTTACAAGAGACCCAGTACTTC